This T cell receptor beta chain was sequenced in a study of human T cells and chemical hapten exposure. General study points: Sensitization with DPC brought no change to TCRs above 1 in 1000 in frequency.

Separate cDNA molecules received unique molecular identifiers, which the library attached to them. Via MiXCR, TCRdb re-called the reads, giving one row per CDR3 protein. The table includes about 120,000 distinct CDR3 sequences, 8.5% to 9% detected once. In this sample, this clonotype turned up many times. Antigen: not known. This CDR3 comprises 16 residues. Trimming stripped 2 bases from V and 0 bases from J, with 13 bases between. CDR1 is MGHDK, CDR2 SYGVNS, per germline. Unfractionated whole blood yielded total RNA. Material for sequencing was whole blood. The chain links TRBV25-1 to TRBJ1-1; TRBD1 is a possible D gene (5 bases). This clonotype was obtained from a human donor in good health. Some clones in this sample may be carry-over from other donors' samples. The CDR3 nucleotides are TGTGCCAGCAGTGAAAGGTTCGGGGGGATGAACACTGAAGCTTTCTTT. It is translated as CASSERFGGMNTEAFF.